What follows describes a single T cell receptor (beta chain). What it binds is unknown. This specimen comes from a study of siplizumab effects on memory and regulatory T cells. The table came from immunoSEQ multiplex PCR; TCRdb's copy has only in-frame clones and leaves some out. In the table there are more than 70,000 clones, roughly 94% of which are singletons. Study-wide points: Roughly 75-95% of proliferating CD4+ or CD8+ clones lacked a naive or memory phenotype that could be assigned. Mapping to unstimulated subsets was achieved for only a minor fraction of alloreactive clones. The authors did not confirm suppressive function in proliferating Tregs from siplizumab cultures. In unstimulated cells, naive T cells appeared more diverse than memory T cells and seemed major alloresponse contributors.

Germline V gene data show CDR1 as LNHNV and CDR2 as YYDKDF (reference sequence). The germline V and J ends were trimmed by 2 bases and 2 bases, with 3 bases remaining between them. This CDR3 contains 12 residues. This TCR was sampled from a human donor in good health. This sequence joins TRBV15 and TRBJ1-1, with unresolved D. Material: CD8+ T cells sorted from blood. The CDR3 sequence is CATSRRNTEAFF. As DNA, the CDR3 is TGTGCCACCAGCAGACGTAACACTGAAGCTTTCTTT.